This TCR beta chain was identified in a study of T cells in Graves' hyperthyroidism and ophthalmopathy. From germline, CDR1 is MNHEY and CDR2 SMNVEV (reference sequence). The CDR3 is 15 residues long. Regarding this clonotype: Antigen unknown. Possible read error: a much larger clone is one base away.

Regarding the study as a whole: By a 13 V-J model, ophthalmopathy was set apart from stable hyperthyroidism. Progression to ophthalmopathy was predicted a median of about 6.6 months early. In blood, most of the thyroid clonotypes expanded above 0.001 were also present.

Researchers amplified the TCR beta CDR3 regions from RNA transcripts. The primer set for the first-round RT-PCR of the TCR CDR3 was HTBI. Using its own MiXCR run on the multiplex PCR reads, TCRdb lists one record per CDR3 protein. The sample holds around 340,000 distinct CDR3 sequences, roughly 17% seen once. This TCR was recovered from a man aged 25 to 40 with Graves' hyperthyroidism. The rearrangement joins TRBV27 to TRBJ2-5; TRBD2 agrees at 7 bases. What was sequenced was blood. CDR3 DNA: TGTGCCAGCACTTCGGGGCGGGGGTTGACAGAGACCCGGTACTTC. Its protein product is CASTSGRGLTETRYF.